A selection of T cell receptor beta chains follows, all from one sample in a study of T cell clonotyping in hematopoietic cell transplantation. Libraries were prepared by immunoSEQ multiplex PCR; TCRdb keeps only in-frame clonotypes and omits some of them. The table records 5,300 or so clones, around a quarter of them present only once. The sequenced sample was peripheral blood mononuclear cells, obtained 180 days after allogeneic stem cell transplant. The receptor source for this set is a male patient in his thirties or forties who had an allogeneic stem cell transplant from an unrelated donor, so the T cells may come from the graft donor. Some clones in this sample may be carry-over from other donors' samples. Both conserved end residues are part of each CDR3. The D gene is left open where the match is weak. The size entry is marked missing in some rows and otherwise reads once, few, many or a size class.

abundance	v_gene	j_gene	d_gene	CDR3aa	CDR3nt
few	TRBV6-5	TRBJ2-7	TRBD1	CASSPTGKAREQYF	TGTGCCAGCAGCCCGACAGGGAAGGCACGCGAGCAGTACTTC
few	TRBV28	TRBJ1-5	-	CASSWGEGQPQHF	TGTGCCAGCAGCTGGGGGGAGGGGCAGCCCCAGCATTTT
few	TRBV4-3	TRBJ2-1	TRBD2	CASSQEWTSGADNEQFF	TGCGCCAGCAGCCAAGAGTGGACTAGCGGGGCCGACAATGAGCAGTTCTTC
-	TRBV30	TRBJ1-3	-	CAWSDTNTIYF	TGTGCCTGGAGTGATACGAACACCATATATTTT
few	TRBV6-1	TRBJ2-7	-	CASNELYEQYF	TGTGCCAGCAACGAATTATACGAGCAGTACTTC
-	TRBV7-2	TRBJ1-5	-	CASSLGGDWRNQPQHF	TGTGCCAGCAGCTTAGGGGGGGACTGGCGCAATCAGCCCCAGCATTTT
-	TRBV4-3	TRBJ2-7	TRBD2	CASSQGVSSGRPYF	TGCGCCAGCAGCCAAGGGGTTTCTAGCGGGAGGCCGTACTTC
-	TRBV30	TRBJ1-5	-	CAWNGHNSNQPQHF	TGTGCCTGGAATGGCCATAATAGCAATCAGCCCCAGCATTTT
-	TRBV30	TRBJ1-5	-	CAWSLGGNQPQHF	TGTGCCTGGAGCCTGGGGGGCAATCAGCCCCAGCATTTT
-	TRBV25-1	TRBJ2-7	TRBD1	CASSPLKGAFDEQYF	TGTGCCAGCAGCCCTCTAAAGGGGGCGTTCGACGAGCAGTACTTC
few	TRBV14	TRBJ1-6	-	CASSQGANSPLHF	TGTGCCAGCAGCCAAGGGGCTAATTCACCCCTCCACTTT
-	TRBV5-1	TRBJ2-7	-	CASSVTQAQGSYEQYF	TGCGCCAGCAGCGTAACCCAGGCCCAGGGCTCCTACGAGCAGTACTTC
-	TRBV4-2	TRBJ1-1	TRBD1	CASSQLYRGRGTEAFF	TGTGCCAGCAGCCAACTCTACAGGGGGCGAGGGACTGAAGCTTTCTTT
few	TRBV27	TRBJ2-7	-	CASSFATGKGEQYF	TGTGCCAGCAGTTTCGCAACAGGGAAAGGCGAGCAGTACTTC
-	TRBV30	TRBJ1-2	-	CAWTRDLHYGYTF	TGTGCCTGGACCCGGGACCTTCACTATGGCTACACCTTC
few	TRBV9	TRBJ2-4	TRBD1	CASSAGTGWNIQYF	TGTGCCAGCAGCGCAGGGACAGGGTGGAACATTCAGTACTTC